The sequence of this T cell receptor beta chain was determined in a study of CD8 T cells in Susac syndrome. This CDR3 contains 17 residues. V dropped 7 bases and J dropped 0 bases, with 19 bases sitting between them. CD8+ and CD4+ T cells from blood underwent TCR beta sequencing, which was carried out in a high-throughput format. It was negative isolation that provided the CD8+ and CD4+ T cells, whereas TEMRA cells were enriched by FACS. Study-wide points: The number of individuals included in the study's TCR sequencing and HLA analysis was acknowledged as relatively small.

The RNA input was about 0.5 to 1 ug, and it was reverse transcribed with random hexamers. Via MiXCR, TCRdb re-called the immunoSEQ multiplex PCR reads, giving one row per CDR3 protein. Altogether 55,000 to 85,000 distinct CDR3 sequences are present, around 96% being singletons, with the ten largest covering around 0.11%. Regarding this clonotype: No antigen is known for it.

The chain employs TRBV12-3 or TRBV12-4 and TRBJ2-1; weak D call: TRBD2 (5 bases). This receptor was obtained from a human donor with multiple sclerosis. Input material: CD4+ T cells from PBMCs. In DNA, the CDR3 is TGTGCCAGCAAGTGGTCGGGGTTTGTAAGCTCCTACAATGAGCAGTTCTTC. Protein sequence: CASKWSGFVSSYNEQFF.